This T cell receptor (beta chain) comes out of a study of Graves' ophthalmopathy and Graves' hyperthyroidism. Trimming cost V 0 bases and J 4 bases; bases outside gene matches: 7. CDR3 length: 15 amino acids. Per germline, CDR1 DFQATT and CDR2 SNEGSKA (reference sequence). Researchers took RNA transcripts and amplified TCR beta CDR3 regions from them. An initial RT-PCR round employing HTBI primers preceded a second-round multiplex PCR. TCRdb re-called the multiplex PCR reads through MiXCR, storing one row per CDR3 protein. This repertoire shows about 740,000 distinct CDR3 sequences, 35% to 50% found once; its top ten account for 44%. The sample holds a few counts of this clonotype. Its antigen is still unknown. Those donors who had ophthalmopathy presented with moderate-to-severe activity, a CAS of ≥3, a NOSPECS of ≥4 and a duration under 3 months. The diagnostic workup employed clinical symptoms, serum thyroxine, TRAb, thyroid ultrasound and orbital computed tomography.

Study observations and caveats: Most clonotypes expanded in thyroid above 0.001 frequency were present in blood too.

The specimen was peripheral blood. This chain connects TRBV20-1 to TRBJ1-2; 8 bases align to TRBD1. The TCR sequence derives from an adult man with Graves' ophthalmopathy. As DNA, the CDR3 is TGCAGTGCTAGAGACCCCGGGACAGGTATCTATGGCTACACCTTC. This codes for CSARDPGTGIYGYTF.